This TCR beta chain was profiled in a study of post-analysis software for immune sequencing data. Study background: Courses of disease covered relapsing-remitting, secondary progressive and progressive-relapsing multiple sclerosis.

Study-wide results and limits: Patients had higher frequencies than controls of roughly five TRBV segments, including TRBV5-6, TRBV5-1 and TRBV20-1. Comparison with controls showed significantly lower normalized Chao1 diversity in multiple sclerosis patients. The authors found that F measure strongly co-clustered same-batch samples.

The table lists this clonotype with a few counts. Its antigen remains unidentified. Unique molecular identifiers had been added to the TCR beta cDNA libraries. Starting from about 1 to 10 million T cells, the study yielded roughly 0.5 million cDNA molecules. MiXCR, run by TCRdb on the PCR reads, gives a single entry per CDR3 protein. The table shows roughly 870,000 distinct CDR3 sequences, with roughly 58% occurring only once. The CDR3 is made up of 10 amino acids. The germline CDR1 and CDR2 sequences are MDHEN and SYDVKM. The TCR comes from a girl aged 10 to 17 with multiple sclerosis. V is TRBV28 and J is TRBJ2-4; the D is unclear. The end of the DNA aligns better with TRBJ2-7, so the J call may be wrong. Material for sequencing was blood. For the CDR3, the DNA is TGTGCCAGTGGGTGGTACGAGCAGTACTTC. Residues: CASGWYEQYF.